What follows describes a single T cell receptor (beta chain). Its antigen is still unknown. These data originate in a study of vaccination and CD4 T cells after COVID-19. Study context: In the control cultures, a CEFX pool, an HIV-1 Nef pool, or no peptide was supplied.

This sample's treatment: roughly ten-day PBMC culture with coronavirus spike peptide pools or control peptides (ViraFEST assay). Fresh IL-2 medium replaced half the culture medium on days 3 and 7. An Oncomine TCR Beta short-read assay was used to sequence the DNA from cultured CD4+ T cells. TCRdb reprocessed the PCR reads via MiXCR and lists one record per CDR3 protein. The sample lists 20,000 or so distinct CDR3 sequences, about 44% occurring once. This material consisted of CD4+ T cells from blood, cultured in vitro, taken before SARS-CoV-2 vaccination. The receptor's source is a human donor who had recovered from COVID-19.

The CDR3 nucleotides are TGTGCCAGCAGCTTGGTTAGTGGGACTGAAGCTTTCTTT. Translating it yields CASSLVSGTEAFF. V usage is TRBV5-4 and J usage is TRBJ1-1, with D uncertain. CDR3 size: 13 residues. CDR1 SGHNT and CDR2 YYREEE come from the germline V gene (reference sequence). V dropped 0 bases and J dropped 5 bases, with 8 bases sitting between them.